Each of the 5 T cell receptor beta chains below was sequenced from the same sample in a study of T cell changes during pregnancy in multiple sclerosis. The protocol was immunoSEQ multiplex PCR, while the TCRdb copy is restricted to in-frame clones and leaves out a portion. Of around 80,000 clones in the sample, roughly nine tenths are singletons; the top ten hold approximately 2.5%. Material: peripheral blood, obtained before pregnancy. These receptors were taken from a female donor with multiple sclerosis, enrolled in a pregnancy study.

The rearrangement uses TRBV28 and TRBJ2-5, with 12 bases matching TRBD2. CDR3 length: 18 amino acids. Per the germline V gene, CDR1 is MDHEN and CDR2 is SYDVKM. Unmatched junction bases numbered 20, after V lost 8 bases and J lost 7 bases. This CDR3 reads CASGGRLAGDEGPGTQYF. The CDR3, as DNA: TGTGCCAGCGGGGGGAGACTAGCGGGAGATGAGGGTCCCGGGACCCAGTACTTC.

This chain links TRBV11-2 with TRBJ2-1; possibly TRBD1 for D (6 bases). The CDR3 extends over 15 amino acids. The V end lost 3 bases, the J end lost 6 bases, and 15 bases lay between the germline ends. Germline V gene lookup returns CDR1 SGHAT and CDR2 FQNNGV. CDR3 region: CASSFLRQASNEQFF. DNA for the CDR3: TGTGCCAGCAGCTTTTTAAGACAGGCCAGCAATGAGCAGTTCTTC.

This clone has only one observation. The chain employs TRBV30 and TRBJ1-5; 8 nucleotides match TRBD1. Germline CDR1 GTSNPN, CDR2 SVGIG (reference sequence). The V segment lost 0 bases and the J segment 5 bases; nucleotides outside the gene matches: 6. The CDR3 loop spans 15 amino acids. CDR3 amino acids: CAWSVRGLWDQPQHF. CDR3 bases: TGTGCCTGGAGTGTCAGGGGGCTATGGGATCAGCCCCAGCATTTT.

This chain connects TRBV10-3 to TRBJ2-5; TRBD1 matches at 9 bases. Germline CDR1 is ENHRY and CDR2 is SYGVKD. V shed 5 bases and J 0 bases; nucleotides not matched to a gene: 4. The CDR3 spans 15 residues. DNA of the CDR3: TGTGCCATCAGTCGGACAGGGGCCGACCAAGAGACCCAGTACTTC. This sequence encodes CAISRTGADQETQYF.

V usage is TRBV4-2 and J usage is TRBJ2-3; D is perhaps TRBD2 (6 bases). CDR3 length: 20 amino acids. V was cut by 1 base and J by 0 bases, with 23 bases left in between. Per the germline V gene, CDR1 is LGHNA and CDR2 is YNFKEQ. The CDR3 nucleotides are TGTGCCAGCAGCCAAGGGATCGCTAGCGCAACCCTCCTCAGCACAGATACGCAGTATTTT. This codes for CASSQGIASATLLSTDTQYF.